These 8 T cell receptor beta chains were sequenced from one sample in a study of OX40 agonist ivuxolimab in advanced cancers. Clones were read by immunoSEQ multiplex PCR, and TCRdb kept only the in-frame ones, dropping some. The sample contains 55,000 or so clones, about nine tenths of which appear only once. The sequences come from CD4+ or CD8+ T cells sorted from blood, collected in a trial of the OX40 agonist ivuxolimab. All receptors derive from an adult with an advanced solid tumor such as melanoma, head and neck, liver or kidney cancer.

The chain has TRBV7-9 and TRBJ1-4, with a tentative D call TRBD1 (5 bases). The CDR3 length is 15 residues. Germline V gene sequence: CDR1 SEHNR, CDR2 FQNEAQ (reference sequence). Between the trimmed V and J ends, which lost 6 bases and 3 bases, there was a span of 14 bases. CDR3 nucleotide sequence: TGTGCCAGCAGAGCCCCGGGGGGTGCTAATGAAAAACTGTTTTTT. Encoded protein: CASRAPGGANEKLFF.

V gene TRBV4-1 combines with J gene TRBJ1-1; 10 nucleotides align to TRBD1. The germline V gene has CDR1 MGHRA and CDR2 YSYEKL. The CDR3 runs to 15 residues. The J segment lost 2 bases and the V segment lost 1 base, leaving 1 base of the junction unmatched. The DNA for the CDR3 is TGCGCCAGCAGCCAAGGACAGGGGGCTAACACTGAAGCTTTCTTT. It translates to CASSQGQGANTEAFF.

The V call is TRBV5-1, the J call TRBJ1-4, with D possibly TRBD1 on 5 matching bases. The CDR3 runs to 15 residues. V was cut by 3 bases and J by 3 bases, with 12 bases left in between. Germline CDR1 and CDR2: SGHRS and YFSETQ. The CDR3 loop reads CASSSRGGPNEKLFF. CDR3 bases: TGCGCCAGCAGCTCTAGGGGTGGACCTAATGAAAAACTGTTTTTT.

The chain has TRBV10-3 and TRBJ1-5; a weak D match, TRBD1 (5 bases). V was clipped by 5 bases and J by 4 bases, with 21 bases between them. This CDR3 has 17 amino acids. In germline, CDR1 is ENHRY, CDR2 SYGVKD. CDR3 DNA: TGTGCCATCAGTCGTTCGGGGACGAATTCTTTAAATCAGCCCCAGCATTTT. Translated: CAISRSGTNSLNQPQHF.

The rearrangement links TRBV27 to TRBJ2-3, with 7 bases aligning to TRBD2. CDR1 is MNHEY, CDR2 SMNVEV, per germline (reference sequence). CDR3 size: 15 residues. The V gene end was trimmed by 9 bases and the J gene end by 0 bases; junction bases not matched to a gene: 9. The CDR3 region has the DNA TGTGCCAGTACCCGGGACTACCTAAGCACAGATACGCAGTATTTT. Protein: CASTRDYLSTDTQYF.

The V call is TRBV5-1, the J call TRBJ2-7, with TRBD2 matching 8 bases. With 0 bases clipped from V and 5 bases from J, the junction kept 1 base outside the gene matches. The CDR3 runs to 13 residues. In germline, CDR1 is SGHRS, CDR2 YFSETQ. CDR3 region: CASSLGLANEQYF. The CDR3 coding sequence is TGCGCCAGCAGCTTGGGACTAGCGAACGAGCAGTACTTC.

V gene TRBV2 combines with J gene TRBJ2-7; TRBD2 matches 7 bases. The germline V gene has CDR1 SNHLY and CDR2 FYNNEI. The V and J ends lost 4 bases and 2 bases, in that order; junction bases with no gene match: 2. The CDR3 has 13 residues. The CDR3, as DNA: TGTGCCAGCAGTGTCCGGGAGGCCTACGAGCAGTACTTC. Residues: CASSVREAYEQYF.

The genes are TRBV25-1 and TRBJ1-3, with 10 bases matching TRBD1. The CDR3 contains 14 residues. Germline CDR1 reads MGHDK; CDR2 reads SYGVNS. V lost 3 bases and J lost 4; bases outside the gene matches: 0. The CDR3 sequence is CASSETGGGNTIYF. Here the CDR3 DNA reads TGTGCCAGCAGTGAGACAGGGGGCGGAAACACCATATATTTT.